Listed below are T cell receptor beta chains from one sample, sequenced in a study of shared clonotypes between healthy human individuals. The method was immunoSEQ multiplex PCR; TCRdb's version includes in-frame clones alone and lacks a portion of them. The sample lists about 2.3 million clones, about 90% occurring once. The sample consisted of naive CD4+ T cells from PBMCs. The receptor source for this set is a man younger than 30 in good health. Some clones in this sample may be carry-over from other donors' samples. The CDR3 runs from the conserved cysteine through the conserved F or W. The order of the fields is clone size, V gene, D gene, J gene, CDR3 protein, CDR3 DNA. D genes are given only for firm matches. Not every row has a clone size; where given, it reads once, few, many or a size class.

>once|TRBV5-4|.|TRBJ2-1
CASSTGQNNEQFF
TGTGCCAGCAGCACCGGACAGAACAATGAGCAGTTCTTC
>.|TRBV14|.|TRBJ2-7
CASSQAAHLGLYEQYF
TGTGCCAGCAGCCAAGCTGCGCATCTTGGCCTTTACGAGCAGTACTTC
>.|TRBV6-1|.|TRBJ1-1
CASSALSRTAEAFF
TGTGCCAGCAGTGCCTTGTCCCGAACCGCTGAAGCTTTCTTT
>.|TRBV5-1|.|TRBJ1-3
CASSLEGYGNTIYF
TGCGCCAGCAGCTTGGAAGGTTATGGAAACACCATATATTTT
>.|TRBV28|.|TRBJ1-1
CASSPHGTANTEAFF
TGTGCCAGCAGTCCTCACGGGACGGCGAACACTGAAGCTTTCTTT
>.|TRBV5-4|.|TRBJ1-3
CASSFQGTSGNTIYF
TGTGCCAGCAGCTTTCAGGGAACCTCTGGAAACACCATATATTTT
>few|TRBV5-1|.|TRBJ2-1
CASSLVANDEQFF
TGCGCCAGCAGCTTGGTAGCGAACGATGAGCAGTTCTTC
>once|TRBV15|.|TRBJ2-7
CATSRGQGGIYEQYF
TGTGCCACCAGCAGAGGGCAGGGGGGGATCTACGAGCAGTACTTC
>.|TRBV21-1|.|TRBJ1-1
CASSKRRTGQAFF
TGTGCCAGCAGCAAACGTCGGACAGGCCAAGCTTTCTTT
>.|TRBV7-8|.|TRBJ2-7
CASSLAGQSGRVPQYF
TGTGCCAGCAGCTTAGCAGGACAGAGCGGGCGGGTCCCGCAGTACTTC
>.|TRBV10-3|.|TRBJ1-3
CATTTKPGASFSGNTIYF
TGTGCCACCACTACCAAACCAGGGGCCTCCTTCTCTGGAAACACCATATATTTT
>.|TRBV5-4|.|TRBJ1-3
CASSLGPGIGNTIYF
TGTGCCAGCAGCTTAGGACCAGGGATTGGAAACACCATATATTTT
>.|TRBV7-2|.|TRBJ1-1
CASSVMDSLNTEAFF
TGTGCCAGCAGCGTAATGGACAGTCTGAACACTGAAGCTTTCTTT
>.|TRBV9|TRBD2|TRBJ2-2
CARSVAGYTGELFF
TGTGCCCGTTCGGTAGCGGGGTACACCGGGGAGCTGTTTTTT
>.|TRBV11-2|.|TRBJ2-3
CASSLGRTSTDTQYF
TGTGCCAGCAGCTTAGGACGGACTAGCACAGATACGCAGTATTTT
>.|TRBV28|.|TRBJ1-4
CASSEQVEGEKLFF
TGTGCCAGCAGTGAACAGGTTGAGGGGGAAAAACTGTTTTTT
>.|TRBV7-2|.|TRBJ1-1
CASSWRGSDTEAFF
TGTGCCAGCAGCTGGCGGGGGTCGGACACTGAAGCTTTCTTT
>.|TRBV28|TRBD1|TRBJ1-2
CASSLYRDSYYGYTF
TGTGCCAGCAGTCTCTATCGGGACAGCTACTATGGCTACACCTTC
>.|TRBV7-2|.|TRBJ2-5
CASSLDEETQYF
TGTGCCAGCAGCTTAGATGAGGAGACCCAGTACTTC
>.|TRBV10-3|.|TRBJ1-2
CAISESRVNTNYGYTF
TGTGCCATCAGTGAGTCGAGGGTCAACACTAACTATGGCTACACCTTC
>.|TRBV5-1|.|TRBJ1-2
CASSLESTPYGYTF
TGCGCCAGCAGCTTGGAATCGACTCCCTATGGCTACACCTTC
>.|TRBV2|TRBD1|TRBJ1-2
CASSADRVVARGYTF
TGTGCCAGCAGCGCCGACAGGGTGGTGGCGCGTGGCTACACCTTC
>.|TRBV30|.|TRBJ2-2
CAWGENTGELFF
TGTGCCTGGGGGGAGAACACCGGGGAGCTGTTTTTT
>.|TRBV7-3|TRBD2|TRBJ2-3
CASSSGTSRTDTQYF
TGTGCCAGCAGCTCGGGGACTAGTAGAACAGATACGCAGTATTTT
>.|TRBV10-2|.|TRBJ2-6
CASGDRGAGANVLTF
TGCGCCAGCGGAGATAGGGGCGCTGGGGCCAACGTCCTGACTTTC
>.|TRBV7-3|.|TRBJ2-1
CASSSGPREGNEQFF
TGTGCCAGCAGCTCCGGTCCACGGGAAGGCAATGAGCAGTTCTTC
>.|TRBV11-2|.|TRBJ1-1
CASSGRGTTNEAFF
TGTGCCAGCAGCGGACGGGGGACTACAAATGAAGCTTTCTTT
>once|TRBV6-6|.|TRBJ2-7
CASSYRHPRDSGEQYF
TGTGCCAGCAGTTACCGTCATCCGCGGGATAGTGGCGAGCAGTACTTC
>.|TRBV29-1|.|TRBJ2-3
CSVGEGVADTQYF
TGCAGCGTGGGGGAGGGGGTGGCAGATACGCAGTATTTT
>.|TRBV7-8|.|TRBJ2-7
CASSLGPGETLKQYF
TGTGCCAGCAGCTTAGGCCCTGGAGAGACTTTGAAGCAGTACTTC
>.|TRBV10-3|TRBD2|TRBJ2-1
CAISDSRLAGLGEQFF
TGTGCCATCAGTGACTCCCGACTAGCGGGGTTGGGTGAGCAGTTCTTC